A selection of T cell receptor beta chains follows, all from one sample in a study of CXCR3-negative and CXCR3-positive naive CD8 T cells. TCRdb re-called the 5' RACE reads; one entry per CDR3 protein, DNA not given. The sample table includes some 60,000 distinct CDR3 sequences. Sequencing was done on a sample of naive CXCR3+ CD8+ T cells from blood. Every receptor here comes from a human donor in good health. Some clones in this sample may be carry-over from other donors' samples. Each CDR3 is given with its conserved first and last residue.

V gene: TRBV28
J gene: TRBJ1-1
CDR3 protein: CASSFGQKLTEAFF

V gene: TRBV12-3/TRBV12-4
J gene: TRBJ2-7
CDR3 protein: CASSSARSWEQYF

V gene: TRBV12-3/TRBV12-4
J gene: TRBJ1-3
CDR3 protein: CASSLSDRHTIYF

V gene: TRBV27
J gene: TRBJ1-5
CDR3 protein: CASSYSVNQPQHF

V gene: TRBV5-5
J gene: TRBJ2-2
CDR3 protein: CASSLGLAGGSTGELFF

V gene: TRBV7-2
J gene: TRBJ2-5
CDR3 protein: CASSFMAGVQETQYF

V gene: TRBV29-1
J gene: TRBJ2-1
CDR3 protein: CSVDLWGDTEVYEQFF

V gene: TRBV29-1
J gene: TRBJ2-2
CDR3 protein: CSVTGTGEAGELFF

V gene: TRBV19
J gene: TRBJ2-3
CDR3 protein: CASSIPWAGPRTDTRYF

V gene: TRBV7-2
J gene: TRBJ2-7
CDR3 protein: CASSDSTYEQYF

V gene: TRBV20-1
J gene: TRBJ2-1
CDR3 protein: CSARVRGVYEQFF

V gene: TRBV28
J gene: TRBJ1-5
CDR3 protein: CASSPRTGNQPQHF

V gene: TRBV27
J gene: TRBJ2-3
CDR3 protein: CASSADRTDTQYF

V gene: TRBV29-1
J gene: TRBJ2-2
CDR3 protein: CSVDSRADTGELFF

V gene: TRBV2
J gene: TRBJ2-7
CDR3 protein: CASSEAGGTYEQYF

V gene: TRBV29-1
J gene: TRBJ1-1
CDR3 protein: CSVEGGPMNTEAFF

V gene: TRBV7-2
J gene: TRBJ1-5
CDR3 protein: CASSPGGSNQPQHF

V gene: TRBV28
J gene: TRBJ2-7
CDR3 protein: CASRSDRDQYEQYF

V gene: TRBV9
J gene: TRBJ1-2
CDR3 protein: CASSGPVFRGYTF

V gene: TRBV6-5
J gene: TRBJ1-6
CDR3 protein: CASSYRVNSPLHF

V gene: TRBV29-1
J gene: TRBJ1-1
CDR3 protein: CSVEDGGQGGLTEAFF

V gene: TRBV25-1
J gene: TRBJ1-1
CDR3 protein: CASSDPGGYTEAFF

V gene: TRBV28
J gene: TRBJ2-7
CDR3 protein: CASRGTSRDEEQYF

V gene: TRBV20-1
J gene: TRBJ1-3
CDR3 protein: CSARVEGSGNTIYF

V gene: TRBV29-1
J gene: TRBJ1-2
CDR3 protein: CSVEVGQGFYGYTF

V gene: TRBV12-3/TRBV12-4
J gene: TRBJ1-1
CDR3 protein: CASSPLGEEAFF

V gene: TRBV12-3/TRBV12-4
J gene: TRBJ1-2
CDR3 protein: CATQPPQNYGYTF

V gene: TRBV29-1
J gene: TRBJ2-3
CDR3 protein: CSGLAGGPVTDTQYF

V gene: TRBV11-2
J gene: TRBJ2-7
CDR3 protein: CASSLDGPSGGQYF

V gene: TRBV7-9
J gene: TRBJ1-2
CDR3 protein: CASSPGQKINYGYTF

V gene: TRBV7-9
J gene: TRBJ2-2
CDR3 protein: CASSSTGDIWPELFF

V gene: TRBV7-3
J gene: TRBJ1-2
CDR3 protein: CASSWGNYGYTF

V gene: TRBV9
J gene: TRBJ1-1
CDR3 protein: CASSEGTGRTEAFF

V gene: TRBV12-5
J gene: TRBJ1-1
CDR3 protein: CASGFSGTEAFF

V gene: TRBV4-3
J gene: TRBJ1-5
CDR3 protein: CASSQDREGNQPQHF

V gene: TRBV20-1
J gene: TRBJ2-7
CDR3 protein: CSATGDSSSYEQYF

V gene: TRBV4-3
J gene: TRBJ2-2
CDR3 protein: CASSQGNTGELFF

V gene: TRBV15
J gene: TRBJ1-2
CDR3 protein: CATSSKLQGSYMGYTF

V gene: TRBV6-4
J gene: TRBJ2-3
CDR3 protein: CASSVYYDTDTQYF

V gene: TRBV2
J gene: TRBJ2-7
CDR3 protein: CAITGTGSDEQYF

V gene: TRBV7-2
J gene: TRBJ2-2
CDR3 protein: CASSLWTSGVNTGELFF

V gene: TRBV14
J gene: TRBJ2-7
CDR3 protein: CASSQDPGSYEQYF

V gene: TRBV4-3
J gene: TRBJ1-1
CDR3 protein: CASSQDWDRRGDTEAFF

V gene: TRBV6-1
J gene: TRBJ2-7
CDR3 protein: CASSEVWPAVEQYF

V gene: TRBV29-1
J gene: TRBJ2-7
CDR3 protein: CSVEGTGKDFEQYF

V gene: TRBV12-3/TRBV12-4
J gene: TRBJ1-1
CDR3 protein: CASSYGGKTEAFF

V gene: TRBV29-1
J gene: TRBJ2-5
CDR3 protein: CSVDAGSGLGQGGETQYF

V gene: TRBV29-1
J gene: TRBJ1-2
CDR3 protein: CSVEVEDDYGYTF

V gene: TRBV9
J gene: TRBJ1-3
CDR3 protein: CASSVEGLNSGNTIYF

V gene: TRBV20-1
J gene: TRBJ2-1
CDR3 protein: CSASGISGRNYNEQFF

V gene: TRBV7-3
J gene: TRBJ1-2
CDR3 protein: CASSSGSGYTF

V gene: TRBV19
J gene: TRBJ1-2
CDR3 protein: CASSPWTGGTNYGYTF

V gene: TRBV7-7
J gene: TRBJ2-1
CDR3 protein: CASSLLWGNEQFF

V gene: TRBV6-5
J gene: TRBJ1-1
CDR3 protein: CASSYSHGTGEAFF

V gene: TRBV7-9
J gene: TRBJ2-2
CDR3 protein: CASSLEVLTGEQFF